This TCR beta chain was documented in a study of shared clonotypes between healthy human individuals. Authors' analysis steps: ImmunoSEQ supplied junction-only sequences lacking quality scores, so filtering was different. Generated by immunoSEQ multiplex PCR, the TCRdb table keeps only in-frame clones and is missing some. The D gene and trimming were derived from the DNA, and the V and J assignments and clone size from that table. The table includes around 2.5 million clones, roughly 93% detected once. Researchers partitioned CD4+ cells into CD45RA+ naive and CD45RA-negative memory subsets. The sequencing input was naive CD4+ T cells from PBMCs. As to subset: CD45RA+ positively selected. This clonotype was obtained from a man aged 18 to 35 in good health. Some clones in this sample may be carry-over from other donors' samples.

CDR3 loop: CASSWGLAGTGELFF. CDR3 DNA sequence: TGCGCCAGCAGCTGGGGACTAGCGGGCACCGGGGAGCTGTTTTTT. The genes are TRBV5-1 and TRBJ2-2; TRBD2 agrees at 12 bases. The ends lost 3 bases at V and 4 bases at J; junction bases unmatched: 1. The CDR3 extends over 15 amino acids. CDR1 and CDR2 (germline): SGHRS, YFSETQ.